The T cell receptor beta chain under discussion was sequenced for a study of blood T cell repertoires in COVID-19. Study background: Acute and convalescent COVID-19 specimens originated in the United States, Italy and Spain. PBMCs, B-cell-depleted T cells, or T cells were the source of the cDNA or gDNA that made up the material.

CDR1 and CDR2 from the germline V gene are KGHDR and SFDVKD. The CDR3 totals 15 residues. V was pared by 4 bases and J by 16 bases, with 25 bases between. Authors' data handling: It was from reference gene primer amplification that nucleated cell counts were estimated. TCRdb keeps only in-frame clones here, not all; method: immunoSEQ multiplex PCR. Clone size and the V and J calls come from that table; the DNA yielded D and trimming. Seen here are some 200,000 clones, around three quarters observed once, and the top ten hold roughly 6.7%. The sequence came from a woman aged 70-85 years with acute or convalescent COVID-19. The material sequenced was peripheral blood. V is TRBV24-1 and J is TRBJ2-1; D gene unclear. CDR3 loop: CATSDPLGNLELRFF. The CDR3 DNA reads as TGTGCCACCAGTGACCCCCTCGGTAACCTCGAACTTCGTTTCTTC.